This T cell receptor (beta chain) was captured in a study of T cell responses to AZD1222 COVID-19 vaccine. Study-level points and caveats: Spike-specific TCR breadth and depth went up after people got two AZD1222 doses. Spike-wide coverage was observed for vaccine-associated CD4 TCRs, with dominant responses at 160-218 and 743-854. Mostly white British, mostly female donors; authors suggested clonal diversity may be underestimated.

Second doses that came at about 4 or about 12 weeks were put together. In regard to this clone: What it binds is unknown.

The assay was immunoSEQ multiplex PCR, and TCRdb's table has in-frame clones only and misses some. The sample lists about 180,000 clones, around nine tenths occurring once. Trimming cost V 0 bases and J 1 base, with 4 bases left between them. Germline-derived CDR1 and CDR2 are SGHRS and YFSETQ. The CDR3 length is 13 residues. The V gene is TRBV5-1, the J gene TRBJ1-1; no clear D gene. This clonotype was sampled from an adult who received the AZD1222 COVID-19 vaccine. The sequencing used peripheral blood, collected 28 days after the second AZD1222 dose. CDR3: CASSLAGNTEAFF. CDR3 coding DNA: TGCGCCAGCAGCTTGGCGGGGAACACTGAAGCTTTCTTT.